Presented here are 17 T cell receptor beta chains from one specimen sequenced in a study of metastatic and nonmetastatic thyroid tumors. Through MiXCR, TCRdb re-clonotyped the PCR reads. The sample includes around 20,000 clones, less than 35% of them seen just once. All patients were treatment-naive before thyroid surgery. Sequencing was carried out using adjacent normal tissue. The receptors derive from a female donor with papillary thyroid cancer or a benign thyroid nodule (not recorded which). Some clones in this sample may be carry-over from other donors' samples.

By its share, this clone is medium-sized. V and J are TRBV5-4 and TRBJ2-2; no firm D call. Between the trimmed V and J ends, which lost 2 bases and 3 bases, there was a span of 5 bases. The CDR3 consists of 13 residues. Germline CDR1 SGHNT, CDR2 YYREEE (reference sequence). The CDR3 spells CASSFIDTGELFF. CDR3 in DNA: TGTGCCAGCAGCTTTATAGACACCGGGGAGCTGTTTTTT.

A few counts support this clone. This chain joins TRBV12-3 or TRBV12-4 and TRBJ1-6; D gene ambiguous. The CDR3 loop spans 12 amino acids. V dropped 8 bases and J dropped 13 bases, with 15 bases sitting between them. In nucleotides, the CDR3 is TGTGCCAGCGCCCGAGGTTCGGGGCCCCTCCACTTT. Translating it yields CASARGSGPLHF.

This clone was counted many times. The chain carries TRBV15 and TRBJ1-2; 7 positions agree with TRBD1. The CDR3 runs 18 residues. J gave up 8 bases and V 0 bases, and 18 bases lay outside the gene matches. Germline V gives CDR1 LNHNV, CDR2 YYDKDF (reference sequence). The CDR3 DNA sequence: TGTGCCACCAGCAGAGATGGGGCAGGGGGGCGGGCGAGAGGGGGCTACACCTTC. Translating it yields CATSRDGAGGRARGGYTF.

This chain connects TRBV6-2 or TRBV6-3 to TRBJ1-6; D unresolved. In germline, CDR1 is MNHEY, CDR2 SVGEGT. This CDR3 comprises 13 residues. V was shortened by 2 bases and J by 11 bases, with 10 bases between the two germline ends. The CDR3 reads CASSYNIRAPLHF. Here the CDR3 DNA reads TGTGCCAGCAGTTACAACATCCGGGCACCCCTCCACTTT.

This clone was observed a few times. CDR3 sequence reads: CASRGTGGRWYNSPLHF. DNA of the CDR3: TGTGCCAGCAGGGGGACGGGGGGCCGATGGTATAATTCACCCCTCCACTTT. The rearrangement uses TRBV6-1 and TRBJ1-6, with D tentatively TRBD1 (6 bases). The germline gives CDR1 MNHNS, CDR2 SASEGT. V was clipped by 6 bases and J by 4 bases, with 19 bases between them. CDR3 length: 17 residues.

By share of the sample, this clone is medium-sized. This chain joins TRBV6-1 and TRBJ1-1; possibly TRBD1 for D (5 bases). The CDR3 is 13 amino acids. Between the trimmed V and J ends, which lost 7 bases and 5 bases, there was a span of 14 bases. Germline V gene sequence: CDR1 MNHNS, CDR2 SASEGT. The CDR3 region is CASTQGVGTEAFF. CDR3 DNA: TGTGCCAGCACCCAGGGTGTGGGAACTGAAGCTTTCTTT.

The DNA for the CDR3 is TGTGCCTCAGGACGGGGGGTTTGGCGCTCTGGGGCCAACGTCCTGACTTTC. It codes for CASGRGVWRSGANVLTF. This chain uses TRBV30 with TRBJ2-6; 7 bases match TRBD2. V lost 7 bases, J lost 0 bases, and 12 bases stayed unmatched. Germline CDR1 is GTSNPN and CDR2 is SVGIG (reference sequence). The CDR3 loop spans 17 amino acids.

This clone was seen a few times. This CDR3 is CASTRLVRGGGSHEQYF. The CDR3 DNA follows: TGTGCCAGCACCCGACTTGTAAGGGGAGGAGGCAGCCACGAGCAGTACTTC. The chain joins TRBV27 to TRBJ2-7; D perhaps matches TRBD2 (6 bases). The CDR3 is made up of 17 amino acids. Germline assignment: CDR1 MNHEY and CDR2 SMNVEV (reference sequence). The ends were cut back, 7 bases at V and 5 bases at J, with 27 bases in the middle.

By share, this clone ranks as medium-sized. CDR3 DNA: TGTGCCAGCAGTTTAGGGGGGATAGAGGGCTACACCTTC. Its protein product is CASSLGGIEGYTF. The rearrangement links TRBV12-3 or TRBV12-4 to TRBJ1-2, with D possibly being TRBD1 (5 bases). The CDR3 is 13 residues long. V was shortened by 1 base and J by 8 bases, with 11 bases between the two germline ends.

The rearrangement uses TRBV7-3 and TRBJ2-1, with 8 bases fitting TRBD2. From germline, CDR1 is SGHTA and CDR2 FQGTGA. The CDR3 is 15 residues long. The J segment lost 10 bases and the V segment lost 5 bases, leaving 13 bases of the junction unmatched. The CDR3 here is CASSLAGGRQYEQFF. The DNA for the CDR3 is TGTGCCAGCAGCCTTGCGGGAGGTCGACAATACGAGCAGTTCTTC.

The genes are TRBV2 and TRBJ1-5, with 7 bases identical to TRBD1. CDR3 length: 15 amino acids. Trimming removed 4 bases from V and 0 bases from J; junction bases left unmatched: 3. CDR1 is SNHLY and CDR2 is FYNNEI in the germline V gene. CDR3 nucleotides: TGTGCCAGCAGTGCCCAGGGGGGTAGCAATCAGCCCCAGCATTTT. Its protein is CASSAQGGSNQPQHF.

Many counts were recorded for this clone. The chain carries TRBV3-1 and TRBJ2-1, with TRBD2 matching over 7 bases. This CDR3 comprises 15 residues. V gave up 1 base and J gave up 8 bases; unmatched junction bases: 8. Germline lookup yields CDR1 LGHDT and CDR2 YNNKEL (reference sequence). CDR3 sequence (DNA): TGTGCCAGCAGCCAAGGGTGGGGGGGTTTCGATGAGCAGTTCTTC. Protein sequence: CASSQGWGGFDEQFF.

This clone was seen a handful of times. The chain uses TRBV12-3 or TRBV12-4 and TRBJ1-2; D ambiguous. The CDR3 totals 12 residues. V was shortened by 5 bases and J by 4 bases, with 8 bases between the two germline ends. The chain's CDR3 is CASSEGTYGYTF. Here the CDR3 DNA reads TGTGCCAGCAGTGAAGGCACCTATGGCTACACCTTC.

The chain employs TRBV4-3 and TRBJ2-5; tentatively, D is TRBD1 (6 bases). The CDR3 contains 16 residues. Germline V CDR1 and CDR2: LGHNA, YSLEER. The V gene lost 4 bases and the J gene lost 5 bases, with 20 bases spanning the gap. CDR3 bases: TGCGCCAGCAGCCCCAGCTCCCCCAGGGGAGAGGAGACCCAGTACTTC. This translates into CASSPSSPRGEETQYF.

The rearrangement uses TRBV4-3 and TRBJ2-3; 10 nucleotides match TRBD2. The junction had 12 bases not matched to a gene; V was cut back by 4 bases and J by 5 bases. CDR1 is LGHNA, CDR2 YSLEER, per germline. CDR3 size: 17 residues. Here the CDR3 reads CASSRETAGGLGDTQYF. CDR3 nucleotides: TGCGCCAGCAGCCGGGAAACAGCGGGGGGGCTCGGAGATACGCAGTATTTT.

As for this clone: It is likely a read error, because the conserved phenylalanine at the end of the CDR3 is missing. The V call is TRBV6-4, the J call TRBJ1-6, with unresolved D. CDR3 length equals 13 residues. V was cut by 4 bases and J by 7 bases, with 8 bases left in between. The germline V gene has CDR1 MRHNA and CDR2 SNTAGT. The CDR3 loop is CASSGWQNSPLHS. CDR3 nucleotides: TGTGCCAGCAGTGGCTGGCAGAATTCACCCCTCCACTCT.

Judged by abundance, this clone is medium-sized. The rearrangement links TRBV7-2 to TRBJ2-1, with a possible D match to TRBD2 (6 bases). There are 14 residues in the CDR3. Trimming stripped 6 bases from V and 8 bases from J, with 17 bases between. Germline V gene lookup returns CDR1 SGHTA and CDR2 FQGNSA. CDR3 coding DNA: TGTGCCAGCAGTTCGAGAATAGCGGACCATGAGCAGTTCTTC. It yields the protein CASSSRIADHEQFF.